These 29 T cell receptor beta chains were sequenced from one sample in a study of Graves' ophthalmopathy and Graves' hyperthyroidism. RNA transcripts were the source from which TCR beta CDR3 regions were amplified. RT-PCR in the first round used HTBI primers; a second-round multiplex PCR followed. Each CDR3 protein gets one entry after TCRdb re-called the multiplex PCR reads with MiXCR. Of about 620,000 distinct CDR3 sequences listed, about 20% are singletons. The material sequenced was peripheral blood. All receptors derive from a woman younger than 30 with stable Graves' hyperthyroidism. Some clones in this sample may be carry-over from other donors' samples.

This clonotype was seen at least ten times. CDR3 DNA: TGTGCCAGCAGTTTATCAGGCGGGGCATCACCCCTCCACTTT. Residues: CASSLSGGASPLHF. The J gene is TRBJ1-6, the V gene TRBV28; TRBD1 might be the D (5 bases). The CDR3 has 14 amino acids. The V end was cut by 1 base, the J end by 10 bases, with 11 bases between. Germline values: CDR1 MDHEN, CDR2 SYDVKM.

This clonotype was recorded a few times. CDR3 nucleotide sequence: TGTGCCAGCAGGAAAGTAGGACAGGGCCTGCTTCAGCCCCAGCATTTT. It encodes CASRKVGQGLLQPQHF. The chain uses TRBV6-1 and TRBJ1-5; TRBD1 matches 8 bases. This CDR3 has 16 residues. After removal of 6 bases from V and 6 bases from J, the junction contained 13 bases not matched to a gene. Germline lookup yields CDR1 MNHNS and CDR2 SASEGT.

This clonotype appeared a few times. The chain joins TRBV13 to TRBJ1-2, with D uncertain. Trimming left V 2 bases short and J 2 bases short, with 9 bases between. The CDR3 loop spans 14 amino acids. Germline V CDR1 and CDR2: PRHDT, FYEKMQ (reference sequence). Here the CDR3 reads CASSLYLRNYGYTF. The CDR3 DNA follows: TGTGCCAGCAGCTTATACCTCAGGAACTATGGCTACACCTTC.

This clonotype showed up many times. V gene TRBV7-2 combines with J gene TRBJ1-2; D is unresolved. The CDR3 runs to 12 residues. Germline loops: CDR1 SGHTA, CDR2 FQGNSA. V lost 8 bases and J lost 6, with 13 bases in between. CDR3 DNA: TGTGCCAGCCCCCAGGACCGTAATGGCTACACCTTC. Translated, it gives CASPQDRNGYTF.

This clonotype was counted many times. The V and J genes are TRBV6-2 or TRBV6-3 and TRBJ2-7; 11 bases are a match to TRBD2. From germline, CDR1 is MNHEY and CDR2 SVGEGT. There are 19 residues in the CDR3. The J segment lost 0 bases and the V segment lost 0 bases, leaving 10 bases of the junction unmatched. In nucleotides, the CDR3 is TGTGCCAGCAGTTACTCGATATCTAGCGGGGGGATGGACTCCTACGAGCAGTACTTC. It codes for CASSYSISSGGMDSYEQYF.

This clonotype was observed at least ten times. Here the CDR3 reads CATDDPSGPARTNYGYTF. The CDR3 region has the DNA TGTGCCACCGACGACCCGAGCGGTCCCGCCCGGACTAACTATGGCTACACCTTC. This chain connects TRBV19 to TRBJ1-2; D not certain. CDR3 length: 18 amino acids. Trimming stripped 10 bases from V and 0 bases from J, with 27 bases between. Germline lookup yields CDR1 LNHDA and CDR2 SQIVND (reference sequence).

This clonotype was observed at least ten times. The chain couples TRBV5-1 to TRBJ1-2; D unresolved. Trimming removed 4 bases from V and 7 bases from J, with 8 bases in between. This CDR3 region has 11 residues. Looked up from germline, CDR1 is SGHRS and CDR2 is YFSETQ. The CDR3 loop is CASSPVAGYTF. CDR3 coding DNA: TGCGCCAGCAGCCCGGTTGCTGGCTACACCTTC.

Concerning this clonotype itself: At one boundary the junction diverges from the germline segment, which might be a read error. The V gene is TRBV10-3, the J gene TRBJ1-5, with unresolved D. Germline V gives CDR1 ENHRY, CDR2 SYGVKD. The CDR3 sequence is 15 residues long. Written as DNA, the CDR3 is TGTGCCATCAGTGACCGCGGTTATAGCAATCAGCCCCAGCGTTTT. Its translation is CAISDRGYSNQPQRF.

This clonotype was picked up many times. The chain employs TRBV19 and TRBJ2-5, with D perhaps TRBD1 or TRBD2 (5 bases each). Per germline, CDR1 LNHDA and CDR2 SQIVND (reference sequence). This CDR3 region has 14 residues. Trimming took 5 bases from V and 7 from J, leaving 17 bases between them. This chain's CDR3 is CASSLTGTEGTQYF. DNA for the CDR3: TGTGCCAGTAGTTTGACCGGGACCGAAGGGACCCAGTACTTC.

The rearrangement joins TRBV5-1 to TRBJ1-2; 7 nucleotides line up with TRBD1. CDR1 and CDR2 (germline): SGHRS, YFSETQ. The J segment lost 10 bases and the V segment lost 5 bases, leaving 17 bases of the junction unmatched. This CDR3 comprises 15 residues. DNA for the CDR3: TGCGCCAGCAGTCTGCAAACAGGGGACCCTACCTCCTACACCTTC. It translates to CASSLQTGDPTSYTF.

This clonotype has a count of ten or more. One junction end does not reproduce the germline sequence, and a read error may be involved. This chain uses TRBV7-9 with TRBJ1-2, with D possibly matching TRBD1 (6 bases). The CDR3 is 13 amino acids. CDR1 and CDR2 (germline): SEHNR, FQNEAQ (reference sequence). CDR3 sequence reads: CAGGSGRKEGDAF. The CDR3 DNA sequence: TGTGCCGGCGGGTCAGGCAGGAAGGAGGGGGACGCCTTC.

This chain uses TRBV12-3 or TRBV12-4 with TRBJ1-5; unclear D gene. The germline V and J ends were trimmed by 7 bases and 10 bases, with 2 bases remaining between them. The CDR3 consists of 8 residues. The CDR3 region is CASTPQHF. CDR3 nucleotides: TGTGCCAGCACCCCCCAGCATTTT.

Only a few counts were recorded for this clonotype. The chain combines TRBV12-3 or TRBV12-4 with TRBJ1-1; 7 bases are a match to TRBD1. Trimming cost V 6 bases and J 7 bases; bases outside gene matches: 5. The CDR3 has 12 amino acids. The CDR3 region is CASRGDSIEAFF. The CDR3 bases are TGTGCCAGCAGAGGGGACAGCATTGAAGCTTTCTTT.

This clonotype has ten or more counts. This chain connects TRBV20-1 to TRBJ2-5; D uncertain. The germline V gene encodes CDR1 DFQATT and CDR2 SNEGSKA (reference sequence). CDR3 length: 11 amino acids. Trimming cost V 5 bases and J 5 bases, with 9 bases left between them. CDR3 amino acids: CSAAPEETQYF. The CDR3 nucleotides are TGCAGTGCTGCCCCAGAGGAGACCCAGTACTTC.

The chain joins TRBV6-1 to TRBJ2-5, with D possibly being TRBD1 (6 bases). This CDR3 is built from 16 residues. Trimming cost V 4 bases and J 3 bases, with 18 bases left between them. Germline V gene sequence: CDR1 MNHNS, CDR2 SASEGT. The CDR3, as DNA: TGTGCCAGCAGTGGAGGCAGGGGAGTAGGAGAAGAGACCCAGTACTTC. It translates to CASSGGRGVGEETQYF.

This clonotype was detected many times. V gene TRBV10-3 combines with J gene TRBJ2-7, with D possibly being TRBD1 (6 bases). The CDR3 has 15 residues. Trimming left V 6 bases short and J 3 bases short, with 18 bases between. Germline V gene lookup returns CDR1 ENHRY and CDR2 SYGVKD. The CDR3 region has the DNA TGTGCCATCAGGAACAGGGCTTCGACAATCTACGAGCAGTACTTC. This gives the protein CAIRNRASTIYEQYF.

This clonotype was observed at least ten times. This chain uses TRBV15 with TRBJ1-2, with unresolved D. Trimming pared 0 bases from V and 0 bases from J, leaving 14 bases between. The CDR3 is 17 residues long. CDR1 is LNHNV, CDR2 YYDKDF, per germline (reference sequence). Written as DNA, the CDR3 is TGTGCCACCAGCAGAGATCGAAGCCCCGGTGCTAACTATGGCTACACCTTC. Translation gives CATSRDRSPGANYGYTF.

This clonotype has ten or more counts. The V and J genes are TRBV30 and TRBJ2-7; maybe TRBD1 (6 bases). The CDR3 contains 13 residues. CDR1 GTSNPN and CDR2 SVGIG come from the germline V gene (reference sequence). The V end was cut by 1 base, the J end by 3 bases, with 10 bases between. In DNA form, the CDR3 reads TGTGCCTGGAGTGAGGACAGATTCTACGAGCAGTACTTC. This sequence encodes CAWSEDRFYEQYF.

This clonotype was found many times. The chain is built from TRBV6-1 and TRBJ1-6; maybe TRBD1 (6 bases). Germline V gene sequence: CDR1 MNHNS, CDR2 SASEGT. CDR3 size: 15 residues. The V end was cut by 2 bases, the J end by 8 bases, with 13 bases between. This CDR3 reads CASSEISRGHSPLHF. As DNA, the CDR3 is TGTGCCAGCAGTGAAATCAGCAGGGGTCATTCACCCCTCCACTTT.

This clonotype was observed many times. V is TRBV6-1 and J is TRBJ1-2; TRBD1 might be the D (6 bases). The CDR3 is made up of 13 amino acids. Trimming cost V 7 bases and J 2 bases, with 11 bases left between them. The germline CDR1 and CDR2 sequences are MNHNS and SASEGT. The CDR3, as DNA: TGTGCCAGCACCTCACAGGGAAACTATGGCTACACCTTC. It encodes CASTSQGNYGYTF.

This clonotype was detected a few times. Being one base from a much bigger clone, this may be a read error. The chain carries TRBV6-4 and TRBJ2-2, with TRBD2 matching over 11 bases. Looked up from germline, CDR1 is MRHNA and CDR2 is SNTAGT. V lost 2 bases to trimming and J lost 4 bases; unmatched junction nucleotides: 0. The CDR3 consists of 15 residues. CDR3 in DNA: TGTGCCAGCAGTGACACTAGCGGGAGCACCGGGGAGCTGTTTTTT. The encoded protein is CASSDTSGSTGELFF.

This clonotype occurred many times. An end of the junction differs from the germline gene, which may be a read error. The rearrangement joins TRBV11-2 to TRBJ2-4; no clear D gene. The CDR3 contains 13 residues. CDR1 is SGHAT and CDR2 is FQNNGV in the germline V gene. CDR3: CASSLGLENIKYF. As DNA, the CDR3 is TGTGCCAGCAGTTTAGGATTGGAAAACATTAAGTACTTC.

The chain combines TRBV12-3 or TRBV12-4 with TRBJ1-1; a possible D gene is TRBD1 (6 bases). CDR3 length equals 16 residues. Trimming cost V 6 bases and J 0 bases, with 17 bases left between them. CDR3 coding DNA: TGTGCCAGCAGCCCCGGGACACGTCTCATGAACACTGAAGCTTTCTTT. Translation: CASSPGTRLMNTEAFF.

This clonotype has ten or more counts. V gene TRBV2 combines with J gene TRBJ1-1; D is undetermined. V was trimmed by 8 bases and J by 4 bases, leaving 8 bases between them. Germline V lookup: CDR1 SNHLY, CDR2 FYNNEI. CDR3 size: 11 residues. CDR3 sequence (DNA): TGTGCCAGCCCCCGGGCCACTGAAGCTTTCTTT. This sequence encodes CASPRATEAFF.

This clonotype was counted at least ten times. This chain links TRBV6-1 with TRBJ2-7, with D perhaps given as TRBD1 or TRBD2 (5 bases each). V lost 5 bases, J lost 7 bases, and 18 bases lay in between. Germline V gives CDR1 MNHNS, CDR2 SASEGT. There are 14 residues in the CDR3. For the CDR3, the DNA is TGTGCCAGCAGTCTAGGTGGGGGTCCGGGTGAGCAGTACTTC. It specifies CASSLGGGPGEQYF.

In its sample, this clonotype was seen a few times. The rearrangement joins TRBV7-3 to TRBJ2-2; unclear D gene. Germline V gene data show CDR1 as SGHTA and CDR2 as FQGTGA. V lost 5 bases and J lost 7, with 8 bases in between. The CDR3 contains 12 residues. DNA of the CDR3: TGTGCCAGCAGCCCCCCGGGCGGGGAGCTGTTTTTT. Protein sequence: CASSPPGGELFF.

The sample holds many counts of this clonotype. This sequence joins TRBV4-2 and TRBJ2-7; D perhaps matches TRBD2 (6 bases). V was cut by 4 bases and J by 1 base, with 11 bases left in between. CDR3 size: 14 residues. Germline loops: CDR1 LGHNA, CDR2 YNFKEQ. The CDR3 DNA follows: TGTGCCAGCAGCCGGGGAGGCAATTCCTACGAGCAGTACTTC. Protein: CASSRGGNSYEQYF.

This clonotype was found many times. The rearrangement joins TRBV2 to TRBJ1-3, with unresolved D. Between the trimmed V and J ends, which lost 0 bases and 0 bases, there was a span of 9 bases. There are 16 residues in the CDR3. Looked up from germline, CDR1 is SNHLY and CDR2 is FYNNEI. Here the CDR3 DNA reads TGTGCCAGCAGTGAAGCTGGCAGTACCTCTGGAAACACCATATATTTT. It encodes CASSEAGSTSGNTIYF.

This clonotype was seen a handful of times. This sequence may be a read error, since a much larger clone differs from it by one base. The chain uses TRBV2 and TRBJ1-1; D ambiguous. The germline V gene encodes CDR1 SNHLY and CDR2 FYNNEI. V was trimmed by 2 bases and J by 6 bases, leaving 16 bases between them. The CDR3 covers 15 residues. CDR3 residues: CASSERGPRRAEAFF. CDR3 coding DNA: TGTGCCAGCAGTGAACGAGGTCCTAGACGCGCTGAAGCTTTCTTT.